The clone carrying this T cell receptor beta chain was seen many times. This specimen belongs to a study of regulatory T cells in long-lasting Graves disease. The CDR3 contains 15 residues. V shed 0 bases and J 4 bases; nucleotides not matched to a gene: 5. From germline, CDR1 is DFQATT and CDR2 SNEGSKA (reference sequence). CDR3 regions were amplified by Arm-PCR using iRepertoire HTBI primers to build TCR beta libraries. TCRdb redid the calling of the multiplex PCR reads with MiXCR, one entry per CDR3 protein. The table shows around 400,000 distinct CDR3 sequences, with about 15% occurring only once. The time point is: newly diagnosed GD, antithyroid drugs for less than 3 months. Following extraction of RNA from PBMCs, that RNA was used to make the TCR library. These data also formed part of another study, on T cells in Graves' hyperthyroidism and ophthalmopathy. That source adds: The majority of expanded thyroid clonotypes above 0.001 also appeared in blood.

The rearrangement uses TRBV20-1 and TRBJ2-7, with 11 bases matching TRBD1. Sequencing was performed on peripheral blood mononuclear cells (PBMCs), taken at new diagnosis, from a patient treated with antithyroid drugs. This receptor was obtained from a woman in her thirties or forties with Graves disease. The CDR3 DNA sequence: TGCAGTGCTAGAGAGCCGGGACAGGGGGATTACGAGCAGTACTTC. Translating gives CSAREPGQGDYEQYF.